One and the same sample provided the 3 T cell receptor beta chains below, sequenced in a study of T-cell reconstitution after alpha-beta-depleted transplantation in children (TCRdb year 2016). Read against the paper, the sample's treatment or condition label means: allogeneic hematopoietic cell transplantation with graft depleted of TCRalphabeta T cells and CD19 B cells. Libraries came from PCR. Sequenced using an Illumina HiSeq 2500. TCR library preparation used molecular barcoding, with unique molecular identifiers applied to normalize quantification of the TCRbeta repertoire. The raw public reads went through TCRdb reprocessing: fastp at Q25, MiXCR clone calling, in-frame beta chains kept. Rows matching on CDR3 protein sequence are summarized as one entry with the most common DNA and genes. The sample table holds approximately 500,000 distinct CDR3 sequences, of which about 10% were seen once. The ten largest clones represent 2% of the sample.

This material consisted of PBMCs, taken before TCRalphabeta/CD19-depleted stem cell transplant. These receptors came from a child aged 2-15 years with inherited bone marrow failure, due to receive a stem cell transplant.

This clonotype appeared many times. The chain uses TRBV5-1 and TRBJ2-7; D call uncertain. V lost 0 bases and J 3 bases, leaving 16 bases between the germline ends. This CDR3 is built from 16 residues. CDR1 SGHRS and CDR2 YFSETQ come from the germline V gene. CDR3 loop: CASSLDLGVGNYEQYF. The CDR3, as DNA: TGCGCCAGCAGCTTGGATCTCGGCGTGGGAAACTACGAGCAGTACTTC.

In this sample, this clonotype turned up many times. The V call is TRBV10-3, the J call TRBJ2-5; D remains unclear. The germline V gene encodes CDR1 ENHRY and CDR2 SYGVKD. V lost 0 bases, J lost 5 bases, and 7 bases lay in between. The CDR3 runs 13 residues. The CDR3 loop reads CAISESTRETQYF. Written as DNA, the CDR3 is TGTGCCATCAGTGAGTCGACGAGGGAGACCCAGTACTTC.

This clonotype occurred many times. The rearrangement joins TRBV4-3 to TRBJ2-7, with 9 bases that match TRBD2. The CDR3 is 19 residues long. The germline gives CDR1 LGHNA, CDR2 YSLEER. The J segment lost 4 bases and the V segment lost 0 bases, leaving 16 bases of the junction unmatched. CDR3 coding DNA: TGCGCCAGCAGCCAAGAGACTAGCGGTCACACGTCGGGAAGGTACGAGCAGTACTTC. This codes for CASSQETSGHTSGRYEQYF.